The source of this TCR beta chain is a study of CD8 T cells in ankylosing spondylitis. One entry per CDR3 protein, called by TCRdb with MiXCR from the 5' RACE reads. Here the sample spans 200,000 or so distinct CDR3 sequences, under 15% being singletons. This clonotype was counted many times. CDR1 is DFQATT, CDR2 SNEGSKA, per germline (reference sequence). The CDR3 has 11 amino acids. V is TRBV20-1 and J is TRBJ1-2, with D hard to call. Sequencing was carried out using blood, either unsorted or a sorted T cell fraction (not recorded which). This sequence originates from a female donor with ankylosing spondylitis or in good health (not recorded which). In nucleotides, the CDR3 is TGCACTGGAACGAGTAACTATGGCTACACCTTC. Its protein product is CTGTSNYGYTF.